What follows is one T cell receptor beta chain and its context. The data were obtained in a study of beta chain features in type 1 diabetes. Averaging about 116 mL, one heparinised blood draw was given by each donor. Every bit of the isolated RNA underwent reverse transcription, so sequencing read expressed TCRB transcripts. Some clones are missing from TCRdb's copy, which holds only in-frame ones; the method was immunoSEQ multiplex PCR. The profile covers approximately 38,000 clones, with roughly 49% appearing a single time and 0.72% taken by the ten largest. Trimming stripped 1 base from V and 2 bases from J, with 11 bases between. The CDR3 totals 15 residues. Germline CDR1 and CDR2: MNHNS and SASEGT.

This chain uses TRBV6-1 with TRBJ1-2; D gene ambiguous. The clonotype was recovered from a young woman in good health. Sequences were obtained from central memory CD4+ T cells from blood. CDR3 bases: TGTGCCAGCAGTGAAGATCGGTGGGCCAACTATGGCTACACCTTC. Protein: CASSEDRWANYGYTF.